The clone carrying this T cell receptor (beta chain) showed up just a few times. No antigen is known for it. The sample originates from a study of T cells in Graves' hyperthyroidism and ophthalmopathy. Study details: Sampling of peripheral blood happened at initial diagnosis, prior to any treatment. General study findings and limits: Blood also contained most expanded thyroid clonotypes above 0.001.

There were TCR beta CDR3 regions amplified from RNA transcripts. In the first-round RT-PCR of the TCR CDR3, the HTBI primer set was used. TCRdb reprocessed the multiplex PCR reads with MiXCR, giving one entry per CDR3 protein. The sample lists 550,000 to 600,000 distinct CDR3 sequences; 14% were seen once. Uncontrolled infection, other autoimmune disease, pregnancy and lactation each barred patients from inclusion. Diagnoses rested on clinical symptoms, serum thyroxine and TRAb, thyroid ultrasound and orbital computed tomography. CDR1 and CDR2 from the germline V gene are SGHVS and FQNEAQ. Losses at the gene ends were 6 bases for V and 4 bases for J; bases not matched to a gene: 12. This CDR3 has 18 residues.

The receptor's source is a woman aged 18-29 years with Graves' ophthalmopathy. Sequencing was carried out using blood. The chain is built from TRBV7-8 and TRBJ2-2; 12 bases line up with TRBD2. The CDR3 loop reads CASSHSGTSGSGTGELFF. CDR3 sequence (DNA): TGTGCCAGCAGTCACTCCGGGACTAGCGGGTCGGGCACCGGGGAGCTGTTTTTT.